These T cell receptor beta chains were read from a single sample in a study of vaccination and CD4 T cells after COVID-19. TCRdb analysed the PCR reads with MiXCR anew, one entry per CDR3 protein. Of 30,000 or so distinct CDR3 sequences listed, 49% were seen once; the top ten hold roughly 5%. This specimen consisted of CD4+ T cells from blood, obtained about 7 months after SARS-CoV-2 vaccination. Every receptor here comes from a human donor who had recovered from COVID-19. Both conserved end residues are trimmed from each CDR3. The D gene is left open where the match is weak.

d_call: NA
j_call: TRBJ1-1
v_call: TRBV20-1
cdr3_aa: SARDRTVWGTEAF

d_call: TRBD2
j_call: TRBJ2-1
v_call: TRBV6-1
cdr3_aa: ASRWIAGEDEQF

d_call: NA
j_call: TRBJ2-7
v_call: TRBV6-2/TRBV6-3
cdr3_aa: ASSWGSSYEQY

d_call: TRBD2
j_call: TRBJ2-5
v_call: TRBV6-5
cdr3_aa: ASSYGGSGQGKETQY

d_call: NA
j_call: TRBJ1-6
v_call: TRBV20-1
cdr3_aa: SPQREVESPLH

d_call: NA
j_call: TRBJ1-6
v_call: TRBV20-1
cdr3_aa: SAQGSANSPLH

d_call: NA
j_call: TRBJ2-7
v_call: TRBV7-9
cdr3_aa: ASSLNSGSPEQY

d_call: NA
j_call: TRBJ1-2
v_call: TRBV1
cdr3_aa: TSSQDPTIDRGFGYT

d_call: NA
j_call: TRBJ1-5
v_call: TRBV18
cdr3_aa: ASSPFGGPQPQH

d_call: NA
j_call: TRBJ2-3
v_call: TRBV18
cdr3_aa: ASSPPDKGVTDTQY

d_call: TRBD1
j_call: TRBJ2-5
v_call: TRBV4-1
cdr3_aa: ASSIQTGDRKTQY

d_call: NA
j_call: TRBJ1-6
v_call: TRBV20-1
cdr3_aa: SARAVGGSPLH

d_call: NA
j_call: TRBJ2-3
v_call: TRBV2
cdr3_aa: ASNPGIDTQY

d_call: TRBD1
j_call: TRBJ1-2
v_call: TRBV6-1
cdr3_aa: ASRPDRGREGYT

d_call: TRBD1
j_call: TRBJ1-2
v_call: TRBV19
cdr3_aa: ASSTDRGNYGYT

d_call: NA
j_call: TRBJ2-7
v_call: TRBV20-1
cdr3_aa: SGAGGYEQY

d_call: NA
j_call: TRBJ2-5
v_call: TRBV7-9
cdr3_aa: ASSLVAQETQY

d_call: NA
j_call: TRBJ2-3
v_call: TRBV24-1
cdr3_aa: ATSHFDSTDTQY

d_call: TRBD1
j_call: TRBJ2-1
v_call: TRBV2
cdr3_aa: ASRQGIWEQF

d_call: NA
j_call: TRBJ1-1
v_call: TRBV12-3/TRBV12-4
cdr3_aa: ASRLGQKNTEAF

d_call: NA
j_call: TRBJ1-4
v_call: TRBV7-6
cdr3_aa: ASSPAAGVAGGHEKLF

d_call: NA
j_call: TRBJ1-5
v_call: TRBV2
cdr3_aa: ASNGGSNQPQH

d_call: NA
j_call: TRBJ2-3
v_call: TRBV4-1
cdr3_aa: ASSQRSVATDTQY

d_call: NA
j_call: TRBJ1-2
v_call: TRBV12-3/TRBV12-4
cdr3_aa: ASIISGHDYGYT

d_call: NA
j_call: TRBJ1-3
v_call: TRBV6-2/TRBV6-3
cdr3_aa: ASSYQTGGAGNTIY

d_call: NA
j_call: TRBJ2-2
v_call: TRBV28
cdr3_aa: ASSLRSGELF

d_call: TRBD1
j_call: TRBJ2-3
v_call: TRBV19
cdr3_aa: ASSPDRGQEDTQY

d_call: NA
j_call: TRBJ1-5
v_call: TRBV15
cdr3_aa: ATSRGPWVEGNQPQH

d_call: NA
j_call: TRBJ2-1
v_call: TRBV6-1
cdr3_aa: ASSPGNNEQF

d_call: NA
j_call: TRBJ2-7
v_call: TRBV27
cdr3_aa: ASSLGRDVYEQY

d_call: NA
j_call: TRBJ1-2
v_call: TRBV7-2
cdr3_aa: ASSYFSDSKYGYT

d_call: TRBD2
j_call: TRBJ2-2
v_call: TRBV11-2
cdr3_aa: ASSFLRPGGTGELF

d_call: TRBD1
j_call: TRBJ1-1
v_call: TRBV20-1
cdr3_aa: SGQGGGDTEAF

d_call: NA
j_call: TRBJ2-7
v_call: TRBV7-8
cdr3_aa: ASSLLGGSRYEQY

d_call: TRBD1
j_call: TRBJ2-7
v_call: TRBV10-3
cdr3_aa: AIGRGTGGSYEQY

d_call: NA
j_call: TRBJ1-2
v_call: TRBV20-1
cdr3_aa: SEPGDHGYT

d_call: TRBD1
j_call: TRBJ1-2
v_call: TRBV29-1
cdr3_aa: SGEDRVGSDYGYT

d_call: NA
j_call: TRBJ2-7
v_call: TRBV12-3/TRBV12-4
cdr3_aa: ASSFFGGGSYEQY

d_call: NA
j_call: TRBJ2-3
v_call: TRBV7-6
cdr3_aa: ASSLLSGSTDTQY

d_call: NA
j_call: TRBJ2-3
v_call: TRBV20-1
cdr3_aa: SACLGGRGDTQY

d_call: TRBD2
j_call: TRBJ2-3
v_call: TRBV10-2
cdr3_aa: ASDLAGVSSTDTQY

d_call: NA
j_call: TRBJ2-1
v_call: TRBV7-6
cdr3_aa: ASSAIPGLAERSSYNEQF

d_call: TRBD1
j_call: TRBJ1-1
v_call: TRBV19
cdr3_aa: ASSIDPGTGAWNTEAF

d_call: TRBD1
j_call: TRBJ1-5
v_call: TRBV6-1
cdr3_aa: ASSDPQGAKNNQPQH

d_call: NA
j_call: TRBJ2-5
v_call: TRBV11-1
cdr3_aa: ASSLGRETQY

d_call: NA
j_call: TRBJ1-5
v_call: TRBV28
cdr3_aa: ASSFSRGGGQPQH

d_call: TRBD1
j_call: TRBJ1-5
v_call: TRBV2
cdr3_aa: ASRRQGEGNQPQH

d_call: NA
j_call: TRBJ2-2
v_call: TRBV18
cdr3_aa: ASSPLGVSYTGELF

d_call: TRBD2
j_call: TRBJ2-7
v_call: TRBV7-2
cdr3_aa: ASSLTFRLGGRASYEQY

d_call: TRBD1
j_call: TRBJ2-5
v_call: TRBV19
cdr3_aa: ATGTGGETQY